Shown below are 2 T cell receptor beta chains from a single sample sequenced in a study of T cell repertoires in cytomegalovirus infection. TCRdb itself ran the reads through MiXCR, one entry per CDR3 protein. The table includes around 530,000 distinct CDR3 sequences, about 25% detected once. The sequenced sample consisted of PBMCs. Receptors originate from a human donor in good health (CMV status not recorded). Some clones in this sample may be carry-over from other donors' samples.

This clonotype was observed a handful of times. The genes are TRBV14 and TRBJ2-3; TRBD2 agrees at 8 bases. The germline V gene has CDR1 SGHDN and CDR2 FVKESK. With V trimmed by 0 bases and J by 3 bases, 8 bases remained unmatched. The CDR3 loop spans 17 amino acids. CDR3 DNA sequence: TGTGCCAGCAGCCAAGAAAAAAGGACTAGCCAAACAGATACGCAGTATTTT. It translates to CASSQEKRTSQTDTQYF.

This clonotype was counted at least ten times. The rearrangement joins TRBV7-8 to TRBJ2-5; 9 bases fit TRBD2. CDR1 and CDR2 (germline): SGHVS, FQNEAQ. This CDR3 comprises 15 residues. V shed 0 bases, J shed 4 bases, and the junction held 3 bases outside the gene matches. Here the CDR3 reads CASSLAGSGRETQYF. Written as DNA, the CDR3 is TGTGCCAGCAGCTTAGCAGGTAGCGGGAGAGAGACCCAGTACTTC.